This T cell receptor beta chain was observed in a study of cytomegalovirus exposure and HLA in healthy donors. The PCR ran on 60 Vbeta and 13 Jbeta primers. Generated by immunoSEQ multiplex PCR, the TCRdb table keeps only in-frame clones and is missing some. The data hold around 150,000 clones, with roughly four fifths observed a single time. This CDR3 region has 12 residues. V shed 1 base and J shed 3 bases, with 7 bases lying between them. Germline loops: CDR1 GTSNPN, CDR2 SVGIG (reference sequence). To note about this clone: Its target is unknown.

Study conclusions and caveats: What a later analysis showed was that several of the most significant clusters appeared linked to common viral pathogens. In a later analysis, HLA-associated beta chains showed higher expansion and lower generation probabilities than comparable chains. A list of 150 or so TCR beta chains associated with cytomegalovirus was given.

The clonotype was recovered from a man aged 40-49 years in good health and CMV-seronegative. The sequenced sample was PBMCs. This chain joins TRBV30 and TRBJ2-7; the D is unclear. The CDR3 sequence is CAWSGLLYEQYF. The CDR3 nucleotides are TGTGCCTGGAGTGGACTGCTCTACGAGCAGTACTTC.